This TCR beta chain was identified during a study of cytotoxic CD8 clonotypes in ibrutinib-treated CLL. Overall study findings and caveats: Starting clonality was above that of age-matched healthy donors and tracked circulating CD8+ T-cell counts. Sustained-remission and progressing patients were not sampled at matched times.

Comments on this clone: The antigen is unknown.

Clones were sequenced by immunoSEQ multiplex PCR, and TCRdb holds only the in-frame ones, with some missing. This table has about 160,000 clones, under 85% appearing once. The CDR3 is 13 amino acids. Germline V gene sequence: CDR1 SGHRS, CDR2 YFSETQ. Deletions cut 5 bases from V and 9 bases from J, with 15 bases between. The sequence came from a human donor with chronic lymphocytic leukemia. The J gene is TRBJ2-1, the V gene TRBV5-1; D perhaps matches TRBD2 (6 bases). Specimen: PBMCs, collected after 24 months of ibrutinib treatment. The CDR3 reads CASSLRERGEQFF. CDR3 sequence (DNA): TGCGCCAGCAGTCTTCGGGAGAGGGGTGAGCAGTTCTTC. The whole variable domain, filled in from reference TRBV5-1 and TRBJ2-1, reads KAGVTQTPRYLIKTRGQQVTLSCSPISGHRSVSWYQQTPGQGLQFLFEYFSETQRNKGNFPGRFSGRQFSNSRSEMNVSTLELGDSALYLCASSLRERGEQFFGPGTRLTVL.